Following are 13 T cell receptor beta chains from one sample sequenced in a study of response to subunit inactivated influenza vaccine. TCRdb re-derived calls from the RT-PCR reads in MiXCR, one entry per CDR3 protein. The repertoire holds about 830,000 distinct CDR3 sequences, with about 18% as singletons. Material: PBMCs from blood, obtained 5 days after vaccination. Receptors were obtained from a man aged 45-65 years who received an inactivated influenza vaccine.

A few counts support this clonotype. The chain joins TRBV7-2 to TRBJ1-2, with 7 bases lining up with TRBD1. V lost 5 bases, J lost 4 bases, and 4 bases stayed unmatched. The CDR3 covers 13 residues. In germline, CDR1 is SGHTA, CDR2 FQGNSA. The CDR3 DNA reads as TGTGCCAGCAGCCACACAGGGGCCTATGGCTACACCTTC. Translating gives CASSHTGAYGYTF.

The chain combines TRBV4-3 with TRBJ2-1; D gene ambiguous. CDR3 length: 16 amino acids. Germline V gene sequence: CDR1 LGHNA, CDR2 YSLEER. V lost 1 base and J 4 bases, leaving 14 bases between the germline ends. In DNA, the CDR3 is TGCGCCAGCAGCCAAGTGGGCAGGCGACATTACAATGAGCAGTTCTTC. Protein sequence: CASSQVGRRHYNEQFF.

This clonotype was detected a few times. The chain employs TRBV5-5 and TRBJ1-1, with no clear D. The ends were cut back, 1 base at V and 5 bases at J, with 12 bases in the middle. The CDR3 totals 14 residues. CDR1 and CDR2 (germline): SGHKS, YYEKEE (reference sequence). CDR3 amino acids: CASSLMQAKTEAFF. As DNA, the CDR3 is TGTGCCAGCAGCTTGATGCAGGCGAAGACTGAAGCTTTCTTT.

The J gene is TRBJ1-2, the V gene TRBV7-8; D ambiguous. Trimming cost V 5 bases and J 6 bases, with 16 bases left between them. CDR3 length: 14 amino acids. Germline assignment: CDR1 SGHVS and CDR2 FQNEAQ. The chain's CDR3 is CASSQDVRAHGYTF. The CDR3 region has the DNA TGTGCCAGCAGCCAAGACGTCCGGGCTCATGGCTACACCTTC.

This clonotype occurred a few times. The rearrangement joins TRBV5-1 to TRBJ2-1, with TRBD1 matching over 8 bases. CDR1 SGHRS and CDR2 YFSETQ come from the germline V gene. V gave up 5 bases and J gave up 0 bases; unmatched junction bases: 4. The CDR3 sequence is 15 residues long. This CDR3 is CASRTTGGSYNEQFF. The CDR3 bases are TGCGCCAGCAGGACTACAGGGGGCTCCTACAATGAGCAGTTCTTC.

This clonotype was recorded many times. This sequence joins TRBV12-3 or TRBV12-4 and TRBJ1-1, with D perhaps TRBD1 (6 bases). The CDR3 length is 14 residues. The germline V and J ends were trimmed by 7 bases and 8 bases, with 20 bases remaining between them. As DNA, the CDR3 is TGTGCCAGCAACCTGGGGGGGGCTGGCCGGGAAGCTTTCTTT. Translating gives CASNLGGAGREAFF.

A word on this clonotype: This could be a read error, since a much larger clone is one nucleotide away. The chain combines TRBV12-3 or TRBV12-4 with TRBJ1-2; possible D gene TRBD1, 5 bases. The CDR3 runs to 14 residues. The CDR3: CASTLGGHNYGYNF. CDR3 bases: TGTGCCAGCACCTTAGGAGGACACAACTATGGCTACAACTTC.

There are a few counts of this clonotype. The rearrangement uses TRBV9 and TRBJ2-5; D is possibly TRBD1 (6 bases). The CDR3 runs 15 residues. V was trimmed by 0 bases and J by 5 bases, leaving 14 bases between them. Germline lookup yields CDR1 SGDLS and CDR2 YYNGEE. CDR3: CASSVDGRGRETQYF. For the CDR3, the DNA is TGTGCCAGCAGCGTAGACGGCAGGGGTAGGGAGACCCAGTACTTC. Filled out from reference TRBV9 and TRBJ2-5, the complete variable domain reads DSGVTQTPKHLITATGQRVTLRCSPRSGDLSVYWYQQSLDQGLQFLIQYYNGEERAKGNILERFSAQQFPDLHSELNLSSLELGDSALYFCASSVDGRGRETQYFGPGTRLLVL.

V and J are TRBV2 and TRBJ2-3, with TRBD2 matching over 8 bases. This CDR3 has 18 residues. V trimming: 5 bases; J trimming: 6 bases; junction bases outside the gene matches: 19. Germline CDR1 SNHLY, CDR2 FYNNEI. The CDR3 nucleotides read TGTGCCAGCAGTCCTGATATCATTAGCGGGGTTGGAGGGGATACGCAGTATTTT. It translates to CASSPDIISGVGGDTQYF.

V gene TRBV27 combines with J gene TRBJ2-1; TRBD2 might be the D (6 bases). Trimming pared 3 bases from V and 0 bases from J, leaving 21 bases between. Germline values: CDR1 MNHEY, CDR2 SMNVEV (reference sequence). This CDR3 is built from 19 residues. In nucleotides, the CDR3 is TGTGCCAGCAGTTTCCTCCTCCCCGCTGGCGGGAACTCCTACAATGAGCAGTTCTTC. Its translation is CASSFLLPAGGNSYNEQFF.

Many counts were recorded for this clonotype. CDR3 protein: CSARGFGDEQFF. The DNA of the CDR3 is TGCAGTGCTAGAGGCTTCGGGGACGAGCAGTTCTTC. The rearrangement uses TRBV20-1 and TRBJ2-1, with D possibly called TRBD1 or TRBD2 (5 bases each). V was pared by 1 base and J by 10 bases, with 11 bases between. Looked up from germline, CDR1 is DFQATT and CDR2 is SNEGSKA (reference sequence). The length of the CDR3 is 12 residues.

The chain uses TRBV5-1 and TRBJ1-1; possibly TRBD1 for D (6 bases). Between the trimmed V and J ends, which lost 1 base and 0 bases, there was a span of 10 bases. Germline loops: CDR1 SGHRS, CDR2 YFSETQ. There are 15 residues in the CDR3. This CDR3 is CASSLLQGLNTEAFF. Here the CDR3 DNA reads TGCGCCAGCAGCTTGCTACAGGGTCTGAACACTGAAGCTTTCTTT.

This chain joins TRBV6-2 or TRBV6-3 and TRBJ2-1; D not certain. Trimming removed 0 bases from V and 12 bases from J, with 12 bases in between. The CDR3 has 13 amino acids. Germline CDR1 MNHEY, CDR2 SVGEGT. This CDR3 is CASSYSRQVGQFF. CDR3 nucleotide sequence: TGTGCCAGCAGTTACTCAAGGCAGGTTGGGCAGTTCTTC.